A few counts support the clone carrying this T cell receptor (beta chain). Its specificity is not known. The data derive from a study of cytomegalovirus exposure and HLA in healthy donors. The PCR had 60 Vbeta and 13 Jbeta primers. The method was immunoSEQ multiplex PCR; TCRdb's version includes in-frame clones alone and lacks a portion of them. The sample lists fewer than 150,000 clones; about 77% were seen once. Overall study findings and caveats: Within an earlier analysis, most TCR beta V segments proved productive either about 87% or about 30% of the time. The Asian-associated ancestry cluster reportedly had fewer N-insertions than the approximately 610-donor mean in a later analysis. Another analysis was done later, and it associated 15,000 to 20,000 TCR beta sequences with HLA alleles at 0.05 false discovery rate. A few chains tied to CMV proved CMV antigen-specific in vitro.

The CDR3 loop spans 13 amino acids. The germline V gene encodes CDR1 SNHLY and CDR2 FYNNEI. Trimming stripped 5 bases from V and 5 bases from J, with 9 bases between. Sequencing input: PBMCs. The chain employs TRBV2 and TRBJ1-4; D may be TRBD1 (6 bases). The sequence was collected from a man in his forties or fifties in good health and CMV-seronegative. The CDR3 region has the DNA TGTGCCAGCAGTAACAGGGAGAATGAAAAACTGTTTTTT. The encoded protein is CASSNRENEKLFF. Supplemented by reference TRBV2 and TRBJ1-4, the full variable domain reads EPEVTQTPSHQVTQMGQEVILRCVPISNHLYFYWYRQILGQKVEFLVSFYNNEISEKSEIFDDQFSVERPDGSNFTLKIRSTKLEDSAMYFCASSNRENEKLFFGSGTQLSVL.